The T cell receptor beta chain described here comes from a study of shared clonotypes between healthy human individuals. Positive CCR7 selection of CD45RO-negative cells yielded the naive CD8 cells, and terminally differentiated effector memory CD45RA+ cells were excluded. Trimming cost V 6 bases and J 1 base, with 16 bases left between them. The CDR3 extends over 15 amino acids. Germline loops: CDR1 SGHRS, CDR2 YFSETQ. The study's findings and limits: Sequencing of the sorted subsets was shown by rarefaction to be incomplete despite large depth.

TCRdb keeps only in-frame clones here, not all; method: immunoSEQ multiplex PCR. Among 660,000 or so clones listed, 95% to 96% were seen once. Details on this clone: What it binds is unknown.

The specimen sequenced was naive CD8+ T cells sorted from blood. This receptor was taken from a young woman in good health. The chain couples TRBV5-1 to TRBJ2-5; D may correspond to TRBD1 or TRBD2 (5 bases each). CDR3 coding DNA: TGCGCCAGCACGATCCGGGACCCAGCCCAAGAGACCCAGTACTTC. Translated: CASTIRDPAQETQYF.